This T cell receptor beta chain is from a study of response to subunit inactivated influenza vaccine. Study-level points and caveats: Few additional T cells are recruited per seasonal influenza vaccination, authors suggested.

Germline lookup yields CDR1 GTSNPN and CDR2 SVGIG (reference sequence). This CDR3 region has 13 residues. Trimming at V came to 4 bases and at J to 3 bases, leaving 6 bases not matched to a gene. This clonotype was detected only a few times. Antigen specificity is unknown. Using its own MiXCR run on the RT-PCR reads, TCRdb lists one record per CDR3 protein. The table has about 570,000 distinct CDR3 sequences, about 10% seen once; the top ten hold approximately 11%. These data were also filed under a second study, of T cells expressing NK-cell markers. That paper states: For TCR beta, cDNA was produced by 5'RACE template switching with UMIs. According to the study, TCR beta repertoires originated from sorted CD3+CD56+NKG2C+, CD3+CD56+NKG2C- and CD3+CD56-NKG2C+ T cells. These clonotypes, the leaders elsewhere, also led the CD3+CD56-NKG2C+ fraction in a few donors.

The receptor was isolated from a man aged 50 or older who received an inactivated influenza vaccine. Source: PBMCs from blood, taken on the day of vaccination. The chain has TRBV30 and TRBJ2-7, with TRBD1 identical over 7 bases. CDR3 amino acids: CAWTRQGVYEQYF. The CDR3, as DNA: TGTGCCTGGACCCGACAGGGAGTCTACGAGCAGTACTTC. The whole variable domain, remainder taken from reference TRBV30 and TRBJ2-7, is SQTIHQWPATLVQPVGSPLSLECTVEGTSNPNLYWYRQAAGRGLQLLFYSVGIGQISSEVPQNLSASRPQDRQFILSSKKLLLSDSGFYLCAWTRQGVYEQYFGPGTRLTVT.